A single sample is the source of the 18 T cell receptor beta chains below, sequenced in a study of OX40 agonist ivuxolimab in advanced cancers. Sequencing was performed with immunoSEQ multiplex PCR; in TCRdb, only in-frame clones are kept and a portion is missing. This sample has 80,000 to 90,000 clones, with roughly 80% found just once. Specimen: CD4+ or CD8+ T cells sorted from blood, collected in a trial of the OX40 agonist ivuxolimab. These receptors all come from an adult with an advanced solid tumor such as melanoma, head and neck, liver or kidney cancer.

This clone has just a few counts. The rearrangement joins TRBV28 to TRBJ1-2, with 9 bases fitting TRBD1. This CDR3 is built from 13 residues. V gave up 1 base and J gave up 13 bases; unmatched junction bases: 7. Germline CDR1 reads MDHEN; CDR2 reads SYDVKM. CDR3 bases: TGTGCCAGCAGTTTATCCACTGACAGGGGGTTCACCTTC. This encodes CASSLSTDRGFTF.

This clone came up a few times. The V gene is TRBV13, the J gene TRBJ1-3; D uncertain. Germline V gives CDR1 PRHDT, CDR2 FYEKMQ (reference sequence). The CDR3 totals 14 residues. V lost 5 bases and J 0 bases, leaving 8 bases between the germline ends. The CDR3 reads CASSTLGSGNTIYF. CDR3 sequence (DNA): TGTGCCAGCAGCACATTGGGCTCTGGAAACACCATATATTTT.

This clone has only a few counts. The chain recombines TRBV4-3 with TRBJ2-2, with TRBD1 identical over 12 bases. This CDR3 region has 18 residues. J lost 5 bases, V lost 1 base, and 8 bases had no gene match. Germline values: CDR1 LGHNA, CDR2 YSLEER. The CDR3 region is CASSQVQSGQGATGELFF. Here the CDR3 DNA reads TGCGCCAGCAGCCAAGTTCAGTCGGGACAGGGGGCAACCGGGGAGCTGTTTTTT.

Comment on this clone: The DNA is left out, because the CDR3 cannot be placed on it with certainty; the CDR3 is given as TCRdb lists it. V usage is TRBV28 and J usage is TRBJ1-5; the table calls TRBD1, which could not be checked here. The CDR3 comprises 14 residues, both ends counted. The germline gives CDR1 MDHEN, CDR2 SYDVKM. CDR3 sequence reads: CASILAGGYQPQHF.

The chain uses TRBV19 and TRBJ2-1; a possible D gene is TRBD1 (6 bases). CDR3 length: 12 residues. From germline, CDR1 is LNHDA and CDR2 SQIVND (reference sequence). Trimming shortened V by 6 bases and J by 7 bases, and 10 bases separated the two germline ends. The CDR3 loop reads CASSRTVNEQFF. CDR3 DNA: TGTGCCAGTAGCAGGACAGTTAATGAGCAGTTCTTC.

The CDR3 protein is CASSPAWGGGAYEQYF. CDR3 DNA sequence: TGCGCCAGCAGCCCCGCCTGGGGCGGGGGGGCCTACGAGCAGTACTTC. V usage is TRBV5-1 and J usage is TRBJ2-7, with 9 bases that match TRBD2. Germline-derived CDR1 and CDR2 are SGHRS and YFSETQ. The ends lost 4 bases at V and 2 bases at J; junction bases unmatched: 10. The CDR3 contains 16 residues. The full variable domain, completed using reference TRBV5-1 and TRBJ2-7, is KAGVTQTPRYLIKTRGQQVTLSCSPISGHRSVSWYQQTPGQGLQFLFEYFSETQRNKGNFPGRFSGRQFSNSRSEMNVSTLELGDSALYLCASSPAWGGGAYEQYFGPGTRLTVT.

The chain is built from TRBV28 and TRBJ1-3, with 9 bases that match TRBD1. CDR1 is MDHEN, CDR2 SYDVKM, per germline. This CDR3 is 18 amino acids long. V was clipped by 3 bases and J by 1 base; unmatched bases: 10. In DNA form, the CDR3 reads TGTGCCAGCAGTTTCATTTCGGACAGGGGAAGATCTGGAAACACCATATATTTT. Its translation is CASSFISDRGRSGNTIYF.

The rearrangement joins TRBV28 to TRBJ2-1, with 12 bases lining up with TRBD1. Germline V gives CDR1 MDHEN, CDR2 SYDVKM. CDR3 length: 15 residues. J lost 8 bases, V lost 5 bases, and 7 bases had no gene match. The CDR3 DNA reads as TGTGCCAGCAGTACTCCGGGACAGGGGGCGGATGAGCAGTTCTTC. This sequence encodes CASSTPGQGADEQFF.

The chain employs TRBV11-3 and TRBJ2-2; D remains unclear. Germline V gene data show CDR1 as SGHNT and CDR2 as YENEEA. The CDR3 covers 13 residues. Trimming removed 3 bases at V and 5 bases at J, with 7 bases between. The CDR3 is CASSFLSTGELFF. DNA of the CDR3: TGTGCCAGCAGCTTTTTAAGTACCGGGGAGCTGTTTTTT.

The chain's CDR3 is CASSSQQGDTIYF. Here the CDR3 DNA reads TGCGCCAGCAGCTCACAGCAAGGGGACACCATATATTTT. The chain links TRBV5-1 to TRBJ1-3; possible D gene TRBD1, 5 bases. V lost 3 bases and J 8 bases, leaving 12 bases between the germline ends. CDR1 is SGHRS, CDR2 YFSETQ, per germline. This CDR3 region has 13 residues.

The V and J genes are TRBV6-5 and TRBJ2-5; maybe TRBD1 (6 bases). The CDR3 consists of 15 residues. Trimming took off 2 bases at V and 2 bases at J, with 12 bases between the two ends. Germline CDR1 is MNHEY and CDR2 is SVGAGI. The CDR3 DNA is TGTGCCAGCAGTTACGCGTTTGGACAGCAAGAGACCCAGTACTTC. Amino acids: CASSYAFGQQETQYF.

The chain links TRBV27 to TRBJ1-5; D is unresolved. The V and J ends lost 7 bases and 2 bases respectively, with 15 bases between them. Germline lookup yields CDR1 MNHEY and CDR2 SMNVEV (reference sequence). CDR3 length: 15 residues. The CDR3 DNA sequence: TGTGCCAGCAAGATGGGAGTATTGGGCAATCAGCCCCAGCATTTT. It yields the protein CASKMGVLGNQPQHF.

The chain employs TRBV5-6 and TRBJ1-4; unclear D gene. Between the trimmed V and J ends, which lost 4 bases and 7 bases, there was a span of 14 bases. CDR1 and CDR2 from the germline V gene are SGHDT and YYEEEE. The CDR3 has 14 amino acids. DNA of the CDR3: TGTGCCAGCAGCCGGGGATATCCGAGTGAAAAACTGTTTTTT. This encodes CASSRGYPSEKLFF.

This CDR3 is CASSFFMTEAFF. For the CDR3, the DNA is TGTGCCAGCAGCTTTTTTATGACTGAAGCTTTCTTT. V is TRBV5-4 and J is TRBJ1-1; no clear D. CDR3 length equals 12 residues. V was clipped by 2 bases and J by 5 bases, with 7 bases between them. CDR1 is SGHNT, CDR2 YYREEE, per germline (reference sequence).

Written as DNA, the CDR3 is TGTGCAAGTCGCTTATTCCCATTGATCATTGCGGGGGGAAGAACCCAGCATTTT. This gives the protein CASRLFPLIIAGGRTQHF. This chain links TRBV12-2 with TRBJ1-5. TRBV12-2 is assigned pseudogene status. The CDR3 covers 18 residues.

V and J are TRBV7-3 and TRBJ2-2; D gene ambiguous. The CDR3 runs 14 residues. The germline CDR1 and CDR2 sequences are SGHTA and FQGTGA. V was pared by 6 bases and J by 0 bases, with 8 bases between. The CDR3 spells CASSRSPNTGELFF. The CDR3 DNA reads TGTGCCAGCAGTCGGTCTCCGAACACCGGGGAGCTGTTTTTT.

In its sample, this clone was seen once. J is TRBJ1-6 and V is TRBV5-6; D unresolved. V lost 0 bases and J 8 bases, leaving 12 bases between the germline ends. This CDR3 region has 15 residues. The germline CDR1 and CDR2 sequences are SGHDT and YYEEEE. CDR3 in DNA: TGTGCCAGCAGCTTGGCCGGAGAGTACTATTCACCCCTCCACTTT. Encoded protein: CASSLAGEYYSPLHF. The whole variable domain, filled in from reference TRBV5-6 and TRBJ1-6, reads DAGVTQSPTHLIKTRGQQVTLRCSPKSGHDTVSWYQQALGQGPQFIFQYYEEEERQRGNFPDRFSGHQFPNYSSELNVNALLLGDSALYLCASSLAGEYYSPLHFGNGTRLTVT.

This sequence joins TRBV27 and TRBJ2-7, with 8 nucleotides matching TRBD2. The J segment lost 1 base and the V segment lost 7 bases, leaving 9 bases of the junction unmatched. CDR1 and CDR2 from the germline V gene are MNHEY and SMNVEV (reference sequence). The CDR3 runs to 15 residues. CDR3 nucleotide sequence: TGTGCCAGCACGTCCCTGGGCGGGGGGTCCTACGAGCAGTACTTC. It encodes CASTSLGGGSYEQYF.